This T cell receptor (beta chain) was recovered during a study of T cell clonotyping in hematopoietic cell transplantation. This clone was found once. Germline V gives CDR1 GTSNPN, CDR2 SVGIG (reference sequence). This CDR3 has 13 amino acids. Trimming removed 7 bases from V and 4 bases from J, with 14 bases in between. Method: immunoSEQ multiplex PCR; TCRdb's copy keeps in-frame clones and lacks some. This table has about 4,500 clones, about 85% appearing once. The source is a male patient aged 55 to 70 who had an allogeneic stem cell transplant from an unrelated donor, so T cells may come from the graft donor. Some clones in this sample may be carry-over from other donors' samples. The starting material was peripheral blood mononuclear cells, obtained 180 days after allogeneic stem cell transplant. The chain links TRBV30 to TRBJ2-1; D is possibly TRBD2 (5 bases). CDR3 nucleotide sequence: TGTGCCTCCCGCCTCGAGCGGTACAATGAGCAGTTCTTC. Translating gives CASRLERYNEQFF.